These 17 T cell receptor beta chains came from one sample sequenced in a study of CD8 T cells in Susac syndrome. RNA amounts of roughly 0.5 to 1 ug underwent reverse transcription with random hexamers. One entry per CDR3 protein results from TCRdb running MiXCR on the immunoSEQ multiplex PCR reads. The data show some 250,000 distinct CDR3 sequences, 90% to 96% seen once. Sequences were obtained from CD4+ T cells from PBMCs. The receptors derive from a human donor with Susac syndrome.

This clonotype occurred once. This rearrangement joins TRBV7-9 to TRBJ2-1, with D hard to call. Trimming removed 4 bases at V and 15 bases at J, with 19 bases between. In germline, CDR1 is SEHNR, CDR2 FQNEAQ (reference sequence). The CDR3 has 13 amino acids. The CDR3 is CASSSDSRGVLFF. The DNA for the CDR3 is TGTGCCAGCAGCTCAGACTCCCGAGGCGTCCTGTTCTTC.

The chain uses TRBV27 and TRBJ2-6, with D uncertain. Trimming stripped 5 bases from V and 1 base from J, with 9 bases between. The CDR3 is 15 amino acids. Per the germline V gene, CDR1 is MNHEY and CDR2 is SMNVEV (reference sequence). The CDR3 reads CASSPGPSGANVLTF. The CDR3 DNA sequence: TGTGCCAGCAGTCCAGGACCATCTGGGGCCAACGTCCTGACTTTC.

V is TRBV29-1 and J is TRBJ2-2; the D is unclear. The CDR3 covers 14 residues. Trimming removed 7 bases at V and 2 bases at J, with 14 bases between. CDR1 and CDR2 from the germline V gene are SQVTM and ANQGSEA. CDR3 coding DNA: TGCAGCGCCGCACTACTCCGAAACACCGGGGAGCTGTTTTTT. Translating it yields CSAALLRNTGELFF.

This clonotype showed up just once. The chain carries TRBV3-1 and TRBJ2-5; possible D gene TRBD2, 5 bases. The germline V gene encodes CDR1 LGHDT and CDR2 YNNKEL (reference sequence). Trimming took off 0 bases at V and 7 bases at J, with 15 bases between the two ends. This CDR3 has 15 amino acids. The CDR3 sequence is CASSQELIGGGTQYF. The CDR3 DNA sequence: TGTGCCAGCAGCCAAGAACTTATAGGAGGCGGGACCCAGTACTTC.

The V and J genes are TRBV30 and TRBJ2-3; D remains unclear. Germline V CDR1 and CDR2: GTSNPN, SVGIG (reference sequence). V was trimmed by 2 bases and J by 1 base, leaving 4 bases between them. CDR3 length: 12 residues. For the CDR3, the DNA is TGTGCCTGGAGTCCCGGCACAGATACGCAGTATTTT. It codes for CAWSPGTDTQYF.

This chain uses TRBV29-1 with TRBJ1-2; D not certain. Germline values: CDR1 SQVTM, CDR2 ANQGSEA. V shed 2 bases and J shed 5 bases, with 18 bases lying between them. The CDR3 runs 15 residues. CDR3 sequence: CSVERFGVAGYGYTF. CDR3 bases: TGCAGCGTTGAAAGGTTTGGAGTGGCAGGATATGGCTACACCTTC.

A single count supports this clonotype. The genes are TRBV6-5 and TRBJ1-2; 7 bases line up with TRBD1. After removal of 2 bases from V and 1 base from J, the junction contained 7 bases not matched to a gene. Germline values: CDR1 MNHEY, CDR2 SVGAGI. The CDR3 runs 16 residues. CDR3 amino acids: CASSYAGQGVNYGYTF. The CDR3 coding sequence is TGTGCCAGCAGTTACGCGGGGCAGGGGGTTAACTATGGCTACACCTTC.

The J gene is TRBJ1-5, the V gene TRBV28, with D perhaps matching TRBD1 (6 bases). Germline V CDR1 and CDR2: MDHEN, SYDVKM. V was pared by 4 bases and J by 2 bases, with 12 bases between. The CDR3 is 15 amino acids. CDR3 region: CASSSQGMGNQPQHF. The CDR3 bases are TGTGCCAGCAGTTCGCAGGGGATGGGCAATCAGCCCCAGCATTTT. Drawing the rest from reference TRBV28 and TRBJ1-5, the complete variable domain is DVKVTQSSRYLVKRTGEKVFLECVQDMDHENMFWYRQDPGLGLRLIYFSYDVKMKEKGDIPEGYSVSREKKERFSLILESASTNQTSMYLCASSSQGMGNQPQHFGDGTRLSIL.

CDR3 loop: CASSLGRSNEQFF. The DNA of the CDR3 is TGTGCCAGCAGCTTAGGTAGAAGCAATGAGCAGTTCTTC. V gene TRBV7-3 combines with J gene TRBJ2-1; no clear D. The CDR3 is 13 amino acids. The ends were cut back, 2 bases at V and 6 bases at J, with 8 bases in the middle. The germline V gene has CDR1 SGHTA and CDR2 FQGTGA.

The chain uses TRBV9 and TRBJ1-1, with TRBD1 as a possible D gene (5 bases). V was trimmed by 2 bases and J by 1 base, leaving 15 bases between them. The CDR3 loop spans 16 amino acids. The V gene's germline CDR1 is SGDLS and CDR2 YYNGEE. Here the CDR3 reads CASSVPPGLTNTEAFF. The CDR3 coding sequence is TGTGCCAGCAGCGTTCCACCGGGACTCACGAACACTGAAGCTTTCTTT. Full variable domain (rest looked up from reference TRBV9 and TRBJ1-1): DSGVTQTPKHLITATGQRVTLRCSPRSGDLSVYWYQQSLDQGLQFLIQYYNGEERAKGNILERFSAQQFPDLHSELNLSSLELGDSALYFCASSVPPGLTNTEAFFGQGTRLTVV.

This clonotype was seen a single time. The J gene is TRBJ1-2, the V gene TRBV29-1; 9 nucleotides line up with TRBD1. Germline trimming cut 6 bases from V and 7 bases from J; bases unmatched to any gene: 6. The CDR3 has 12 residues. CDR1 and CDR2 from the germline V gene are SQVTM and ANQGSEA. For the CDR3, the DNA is TGCAGCGTCCACACAGGGGGCGGTGGCTACACCTTC. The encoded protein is CSVHTGGGGYTF.

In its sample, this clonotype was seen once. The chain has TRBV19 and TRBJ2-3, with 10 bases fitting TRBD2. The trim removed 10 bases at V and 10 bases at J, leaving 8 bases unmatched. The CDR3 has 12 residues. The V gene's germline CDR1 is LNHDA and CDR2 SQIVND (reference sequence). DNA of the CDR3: TGTGCCAACCGGAAAGCGGGAGGGCCGCAGTATTTT. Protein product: CANRKAGGPQYF.

Written as DNA, the CDR3 is TGTGCCAGCAGCCAAGTAAACCGGCGCTACACCTTC. It codes for CASSQVNRRYTF. The J gene is TRBJ1-2, the V gene TRBV14; D uncertain. CDR3 size: 12 residues. Deletions cut 1 base from V and 9 bases from J, with 9 bases between. From germline, CDR1 is SGHDN and CDR2 FVKESK.

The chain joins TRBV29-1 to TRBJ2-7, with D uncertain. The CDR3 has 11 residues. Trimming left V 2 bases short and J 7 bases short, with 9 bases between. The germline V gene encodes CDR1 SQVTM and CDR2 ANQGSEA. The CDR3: CSVESLTEQYF. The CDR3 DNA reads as TGCAGCGTTGAAAGTTTGACAGAGCAGTACTTC.

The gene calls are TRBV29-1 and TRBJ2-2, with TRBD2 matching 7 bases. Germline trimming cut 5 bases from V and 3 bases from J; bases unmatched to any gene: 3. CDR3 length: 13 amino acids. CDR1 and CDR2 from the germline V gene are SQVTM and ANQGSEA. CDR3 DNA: TGCAGCGTTAGCGGGGTTGACACCGGGGAGCTGTTTTTT. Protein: CSVSGVDTGELFF.

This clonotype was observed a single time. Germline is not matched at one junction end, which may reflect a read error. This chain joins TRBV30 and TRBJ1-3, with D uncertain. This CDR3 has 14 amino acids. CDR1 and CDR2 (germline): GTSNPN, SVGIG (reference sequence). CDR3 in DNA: TGTGCCTGGAGTCCTGGTACCTCTGAAAACACCATATATTTT. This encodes CAWSPGTSENTIYF.

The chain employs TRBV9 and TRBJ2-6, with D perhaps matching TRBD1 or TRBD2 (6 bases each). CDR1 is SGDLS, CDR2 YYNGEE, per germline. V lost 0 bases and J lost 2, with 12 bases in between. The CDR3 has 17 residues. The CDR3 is CASSVGFGGTGANVLTF. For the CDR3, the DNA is TGTGCCAGCAGCGTAGGGTTCGGGGGCACTGGGGCCAACGTCCTGACTTTC. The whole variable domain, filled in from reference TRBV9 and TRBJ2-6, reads DSGVTQTPKHLITATGQRVTLRCSPRSGDLSVYWYQQSLDQGLQFLIQYYNGEERAKGNILERFSAQQFPDLHSELNLSSLELGDSALYFCASSVGFGGTGANVLTFGAGSRLTVL.